The 20 T cell receptor beta chains given below trace back to one sample, sequenced in a study of neurological immune-mediated disorders. Time point indicated: longitudinal time-point 2. In TCRdb, the 5' RACE reads were re-called with MiXCR into one record per CDR3 protein. The sample holds over 75,000 distinct CDR3 sequences; around 6% are singletons and the top ten take 7.9%. The sample was PBMCs. The source of these receptors is a woman aged 55 to 70 with multiple sclerosis.

The table lists this clonotype with many counts. CDR3 amino acids: CAISERTYDIQYF. The CDR3 DNA is TGTGCCATCAGTGAAAGGACTTACGACATTCAGTACTTC. This rearrangement joins TRBV10-3 to TRBJ2-4, with D possibly being TRBD2 (5 bases). There are 13 residues in the CDR3. The germline V and J ends were trimmed by 3 bases and 8 bases, with 11 bases remaining between them. CDR1 ENHRY and CDR2 SYGVKD come from the germline V gene.

Many counts were recorded for this clonotype. The chain employs TRBV6-6 and TRBJ1-5; 11 positions match TRBD1. Trimming took 3 bases from V and 6 from J; bases not matched to a gene: 10. CDR3 length equals 17 residues. Germline assignment: CDR1 MNHNY and CDR2 SVGAGI (reference sequence). The CDR3 loop is CASSYGLGQGAGQPQHF. For the CDR3, the DNA is TGTGCCAGCAGTTATGGGTTAGGACAGGGGGCGGGTCAGCCCCAGCATTTT.

This clonotype was counted ten times or more. The CDR3 here is CASSRDGAVAEAFF. Here the CDR3 DNA reads TGTGCCAGCAGCCGGGACGGGGCCGTCGCTGAAGCTTTCTTT. The gene calls are TRBV14 and TRBJ1-1, with D possibly TRBD1 on 5 matching bases. With 4 bases removed from V and 6 bases from J, the gap between germline ends came to 15 bases. The CDR3 covers 14 residues. Germline V gene data show CDR1 as SGHDN and CDR2 as FVKESK.

This clonotype was recorded many times. The chain carries TRBV12-3 or TRBV12-4 and TRBJ2-7; 9 bases are shared with TRBD1. V lost 7 bases, J lost 1 base, and 8 bases stayed unmatched. The CDR3 loop spans 15 amino acids. Here the CDR3 DNA reads TGTGCCAGCACCCCATCGGGACAGGGATCCTACGAGCAGTACTTC. It is translated as CASTPSGQGSYEQYF.

As regards this clonotype: One end of the junction does not line up with germline, which may come from a read error. This rearrangement joins TRBV3-1 to TRBJ2-1, with 7 bases that match TRBD2. The CDR3 is 17 residues long. Germline loops: CDR1 LGHDT, CDR2 YNNKEL (reference sequence). The CDR3 sequence: CANSQDLQAGIYNEQFF. The CDR3 DNA reads as TGTGCCAACAGCCAAGATTTGCAAGCGGGGATTTACAATGAGCAGTTCTTC.

The chain employs TRBV27 and TRBJ1-4, with TRBD1 as a possible D gene (6 bases). Trimming shortened V by 5 bases and J by 4 bases, and 8 bases separated the two germline ends. Germline V CDR1 and CDR2: MNHEY, SMNVEV (reference sequence). This CDR3 comprises 13 residues. Written as DNA, the CDR3 is TGTGCCAGCAGTGGACAGTATAATGAAAAACTGTTTTTT. This codes for CASSGQYNEKLFF.

This clonotype was detected many times. The J gene is TRBJ1-5, the V gene TRBV5-5, with 8 bases that match TRBD1. The CDR3 totals 16 residues. CDR1 and CDR2 from the germline V gene are SGHKS and YYEKEE (reference sequence). The ends lost 4 bases at V and 3 bases at J; junction bases unmatched: 9. CDR3 region: CASSRGPDRVNQPQHF. The CDR3, as DNA: TGTGCCAGCAGCCGCGGCCCGGACAGGGTCAATCAGCCCCAGCATTTT.

This clonotype was seen a handful of times. The J gene is TRBJ2-7, the V gene TRBV5-1; no clear D gene. V lost 7 bases to trimming and J lost 2 bases, with 19 bases between them. Germline CDR1 SGHRS, CDR2 YFSETQ. The CDR3 runs 15 residues. The CDR3 loop is CASRPRPGGAYEQYF. Here the CDR3 DNA reads TGCGCCAGCCGTCCCCGGCCAGGCGGAGCCTACGAGCAGTACTTC. Supplemented by reference TRBV5-1 and TRBJ2-7, the full variable domain reads KAGVTQTPRYLIKTRGQQVTLSCSPISGHRSVSWYQQTPGQGLQFLFEYFSETQRNKGNFPGRFSGRQFSNSRSEMNVSTLELGDSALYLCASRPRPGGAYEQYFGPGTRLTVT.

This clonotype showed up many times. The chain carries TRBV12-3 or TRBV12-4 and TRBJ1-5; D may be TRBD1 (5 bases). Deletions cut 0 bases from V and 6 bases from J, with 12 bases between. The CDR3 spans 15 residues. The CDR3 region is CASSLAGGGGQPQHF. CDR3 coding DNA: TGTGCCAGCAGTTTAGCGGGGGGGGGAGGTCAGCCCCAGCATTTT.

There are many counts of this clonotype. The chain couples TRBV5-8 to TRBJ1-1; no clear D gene. The V end was cut by 4 bases, the J end by 0 bases, with 16 bases between. The CDR3 is 16 amino acids. CDR1 is SGHTS and CDR2 is YDEGEE in the germline V gene. CDR3 bases: TGTGCCAGCAGCCCCCCTCCGGGAATGCTGAACACTGAAGCTTTCTTT. Amino acids: CASSPPPGMLNTEAFF.

There are many counts of this clonotype. This rearrangement joins TRBV6-5 to TRBJ2-7, with a possible D match to TRBD1 (6 bases). The CDR3 is made up of 15 amino acids. Germline lookup yields CDR1 MNHEY and CDR2 SVGAGI. V shed 6 bases and J shed 0 bases, with 15 bases lying between them. CDR3 coding DNA: TGTGCCAGCAGGGAACCCACAGGGAGCTCCTACGAGCAGTACTTC. This sequence encodes CASREPTGSSYEQYF.

This clonotype was counted many times. The gene calls are TRBV5-1 and TRBJ2-1; TRBD2 matches at 7 bases. This CDR3 is 17 amino acids long. The germline V gene has CDR1 SGHRS and CDR2 YFSETQ. V was clipped by 7 bases and J by 0 bases; unmatched bases: 13. CDR3 coding DNA: TGCGCCAGCGCCCCCGTACTAGCGCCCAGCTCCTACAATGAGCAGTTCTTC. Protein sequence: CASAPVLAPSSYNEQFF.

This clonotype has a count of ten or more. The chain links TRBV12-3 or TRBV12-4 to TRBJ1-4; no definite D call. V lost 7 bases to trimming and J lost 2 bases, with 8 bases between them. CDR3 size: 13 residues. The CDR3 DNA follows: TGTGCCAGCATAGGCAGCACTAATGAAAAACTGTTTTTT. Its translation: CASIGSTNEKLFF.

This clonotype came up many times. This chain joins TRBV28 and TRBJ1-5, with D possibly matching TRBD1 (6 bases). Germline V gene lookup returns CDR1 MDHEN and CDR2 SYDVKM. The CDR3 extends over 17 amino acids. V shed 7 bases and J shed 3 bases, with 22 bases lying between them. The CDR3 loop is CASTLGGGGRANQPQHF. DNA for the CDR3: TGTGCCAGCACCCTGGGTGGCGGGGGGCGCGCCAATCAGCCCCAGCATTTT.

The chain has TRBV11-2 and TRBJ2-3; either TRBD1 or TRBD2 may fit D (6 bases each). CDR3 length: 16 amino acids. Trimming shortened V by 1 base and J by 1 base, and 12 bases separated the two germline ends. CDR1 is SGHAT, CDR2 FQNNGV, per germline. The CDR3 protein is CASSLGSGGRTDTQYF. Written as DNA, the CDR3 is TGTGCCAGCAGCTTAGGAAGTGGGGGGCGCACAGATACGCAGTATTTT.

This clonotype showed up many times. The genes are TRBV5-1 and TRBJ2-2; TRBD2 agrees at 11 bases. Germline assignment: CDR1 SGHRS and CDR2 YFSETQ. V shed 0 bases, J shed 3 bases, and the junction held 4 bases outside the gene matches. The CDR3 totals 17 residues. In nucleotides, the CDR3 is TGCGCCAGCAGCTTGGAACTAGCGGGGGCCCACACCGGGGAGCTGTTTTTT. The encoded protein is CASSLELAGAHTGELFF.

This clonotype was observed many times. The chain employs TRBV25-1 and TRBJ2-1; D gene unclear. V lost 4 bases, J lost 3 bases, and 10 bases lay in between. The CDR3 loop spans 14 amino acids. CDR1 is MGHDK, CDR2 SYGVNS, per germline. CDR3 region: CASSGQRNYNEQFF. CDR3 sequence (DNA): TGTGCCAGCAGTGGTCAGCGTAACTACAATGAGCAGTTCTTC.

This clonotype occurred many times. The gene calls are TRBV29-1 and TRBJ1-3; no clear D gene. CDR1 SQVTM and CDR2 ANQGSEA come from the germline V gene. Trimming shortened V by 1 base and J by 3 bases, and 10 bases separated the two germline ends. This CDR3 contains 14 residues. CDR3 coding DNA: TGCAGCGTTGAAGGTGTGTCTCTTGGAAACACCATATATTTT. Its protein is CSVEGVSLGNTIYF. The variable domain in full, completed from reference TRBV29-1 and TRBJ1-3, reads SAVISQKPSRDICQRGTSLTIQCQVDSQVTMMFWYRQQPGQSLTLIATANQGSEATYESGFVIDKFPISRPNLTFSTLTVSNMSPEDSSIYLCSVEGVSLGNTIYFGEGSWLTVV.

There are many counts of this clonotype. The gene calls are TRBV12-3 or TRBV12-4 and TRBJ2-7; 11 nucleotides align to TRBD1. With 2 bases clipped from V and 6 bases from J, the junction kept 6 bases outside the gene matches. The CDR3 extends over 15 amino acids. The CDR3 spells CASSLRDRGEAEQYF. The CDR3 nucleotides are TGTGCCAGCAGTTTAAGGGACAGGGGGGAAGCCGAGCAGTACTTC.

The sample holds many counts of this clonotype. The chain combines TRBV20-1 with TRBJ1-6; D is ambiguous. CDR1 DFQATT and CDR2 SNEGSKA come from the germline V gene (reference sequence). The V end was cut by 3 bases, the J end by 14 bases, with 17 bases between. The CDR3 covers 13 residues. In DNA, the CDR3 is TGCAGTGCTAGGTCGGACCCTCAAAGTGCCCTCCACTTT. This encodes CSARSDPQSALHF.